The text below deals with one T cell receptor beta chain. Its specificity is not known. Two oligonucleotides, mixed equimolar, formed the beta constant-region primer covering TRBC1 and TRBC2. A single record per CDR3 protein comes from TCRdb applying MiXCR to the UMI-ligation and nested PCR reads. The table includes tens of thousands of distinct CDR3 sequences, around 13% detected once. V gave up 4 bases and J gave up 7 bases, with 16 bases separating them. This CDR3 contains 14 residues. The sample originates from a study of naive and memory T cell subsets. Study-wide results and limits: No ground truth validated the naive and memory repertoire findings.

CD4+ T cell IFNgamma after overnight CMV lysate exposure gave donor CMV status. Sequenced: central memory CD4+ T cells from blood. This TCR was sampled from a human donor in good health. This rearrangement joins TRBV12-3 or TRBV12-4 to TRBJ1-2; D is undetermined. CDR3 sequence: CASSSSSQRSGYTF. The CDR3 region has the DNA TGTGCCAGCAGTTCGTCCTCACAACGGAGTGGCTACACCTTC.